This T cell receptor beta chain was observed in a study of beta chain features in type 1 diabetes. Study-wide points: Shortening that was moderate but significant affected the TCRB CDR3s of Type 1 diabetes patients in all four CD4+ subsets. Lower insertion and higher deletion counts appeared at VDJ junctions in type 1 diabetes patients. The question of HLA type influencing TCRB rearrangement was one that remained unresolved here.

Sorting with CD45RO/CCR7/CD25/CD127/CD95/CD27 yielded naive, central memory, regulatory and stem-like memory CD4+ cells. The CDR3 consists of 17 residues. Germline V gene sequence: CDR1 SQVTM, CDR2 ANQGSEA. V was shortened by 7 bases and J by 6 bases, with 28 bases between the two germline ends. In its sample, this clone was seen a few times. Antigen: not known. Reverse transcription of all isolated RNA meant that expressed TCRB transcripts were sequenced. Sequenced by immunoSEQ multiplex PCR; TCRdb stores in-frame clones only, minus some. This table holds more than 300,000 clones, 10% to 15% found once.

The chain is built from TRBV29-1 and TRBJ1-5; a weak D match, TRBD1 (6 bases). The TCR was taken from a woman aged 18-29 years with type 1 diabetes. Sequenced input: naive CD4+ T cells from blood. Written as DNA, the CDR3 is TGCAGCGGTGCCGGGGGGGCCGGACACCTGGTTGGTCAGCCCCAGCATTTT. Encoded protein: CSGAGGAGHLVGQPQHF.